This T cell receptor (beta chain) was captured in a study of blood T cell repertoires in COVID-19. Turning to the study itself: The United States, Italy and Spain supplied acute and convalescent COVID-19 samples. Nucleic acid was either cDNA or gDNA, and it came from T cells, B-cell-depleted T cells, or PBMCs.

Original processing notes: Scientists estimated how many nucleated cells there were by amplifying reference gene primers. Assay: immunoSEQ multiplex PCR; the TCRdb copy retains only in-frame clones and omits some. V, J and clone size are taken as reported in that table, and D and trimming were inferred from the DNA itself. The sample has roughly 320,000 clones; around 84% are singletons. CDR3 size: 11 residues. V lost 2 bases to trimming and J lost 7 bases, with 6 bases between them. Per the germline V gene, CDR1 is ENHRY and CDR2 is SYGVKD. The clonotype was recovered from a man aged 65-85 years with acute or convalescent COVID-19. The sequenced sample consisted of peripheral blood. This sequence joins TRBV10-3 and TRBJ2-7, with D perhaps TRBD1 (6 bases). CDR3 in DNA: TGTGCCATCAGTGAGGGACAGGAGCAGTACTTC. As protein: CAISEGQEQYF.